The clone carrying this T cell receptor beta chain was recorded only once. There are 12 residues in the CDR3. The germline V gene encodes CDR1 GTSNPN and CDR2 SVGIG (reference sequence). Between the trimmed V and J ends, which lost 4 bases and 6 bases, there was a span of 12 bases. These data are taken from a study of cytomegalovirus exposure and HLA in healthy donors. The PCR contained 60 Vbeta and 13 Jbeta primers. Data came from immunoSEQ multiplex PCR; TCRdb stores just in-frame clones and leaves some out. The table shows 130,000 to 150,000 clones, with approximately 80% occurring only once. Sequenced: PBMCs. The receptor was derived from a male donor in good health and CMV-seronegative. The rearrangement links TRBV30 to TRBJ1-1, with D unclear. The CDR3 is CAWTTRAAEAFF. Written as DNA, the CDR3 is TGTGCCTGGACCACGAGGGCGGCTGAAGCTTTCTTT.